This record looks at one T cell receptor beta chain sequence and its context. Its antigen remains unidentified. These data are taken from a study of shared clonotypes between healthy human individuals. General observations from the study: Exclusively blood specimens were collected; tissue repertoires likely differ.

In the original processing: Filtering differed for immunoSEQ, which gave only junction sequences without quality scores. TCRdb's table, derived via immunoSEQ multiplex PCR, lists solely in-frame clones and lacks some. The V and J calls and the clone size are those of that table, but D and trimming were determined from the DNA. Here the sample spans a few million clones, approximately 94% being singletons. Germline V gives CDR1 LNHDA, CDR2 SQIVND (reference sequence). The ends lost 4 bases at V and 5 bases at J; junction bases unmatched: 6. This CDR3 has 14 residues. Input material: naive CD4+ T cells sorted from blood. The subset is: CD45RA+ positively selected. V is TRBV19 and J is TRBJ2-5; 8 bases agree with TRBD1. This receptor was taken from a man aged 18 to 29 in good health. CDR3 amino acids: CASSTGTGGETQYF. The CDR3 nucleotides read TGTGCCAGTAGTACTGGGACAGGAGGGGAGACCCAGTACTTC.